This T cell receptor beta chain was sequenced in a study of blood T cell repertoires in COVID-19. Study at large: Acute and convalescent COVID-19 samples came from the United States, Italy and Spain. PBMCs, B-cell-depleted T cells, or T cells were the source of the cDNA or gDNA that made up the material.

The CDR3 is made up of 14 amino acids. The ends were cut back, 7 bases at V and 1 base at J, with 11 bases in the middle. Germline CDR1 LNHDA, CDR2 SQIVND (reference sequence). In the original workflow: Using reference gene primer amplification, nucleated cell counts were estimated. Some clones are missing from TCRdb's copy, which holds only in-frame ones; the method was immunoSEQ multiplex PCR. The V and J calls and clone size are taken from that table; D and trimming were inferred from the DNA. The data show around 120,000 clones, roughly three quarters seen once. This TCR was recovered from an elderly woman with acute or convalescent COVID-19. Specimen: peripheral blood. The gene calls are TRBV19 and TRBJ1-3; D not resolved. In DNA, the CDR3 is TGTGCCAGTACCTTGGCCCGTTCTGGAAACACCATATATTTT. Its translation is CASTLARSGNTIYF.